This T cell receptor beta chain is from a study of T cells in Graves' hyperthyroidism and ophthalmopathy. From RNA transcripts, TCR beta CDR3 regions were amplified. In the first-round RT-PCR of the TCR CDR3, the HTBI primer set was used. TCRdb re-called the multiplex PCR reads with MiXCR, one entry per CDR3 protein. In the table there are around 700,000 distinct CDR3 sequences, roughly 20% of which are singletons. V lost 8 bases to trimming and J lost 5 bases, with 12 bases between them. The germline V gene has CDR1 MNHEY and CDR2 SMNVEV (reference sequence). The CDR3 is made up of 12 amino acids. This clonotype originated in a woman in her forties or fifties with Graves' hyperthyroidism that later progressed to Graves' ophthalmopathy. The sample was blood. The V gene is TRBV27, the J gene TRBJ1-1; D is possibly TRBD1 (5 bases). As DNA, the CDR3 is TGTGCCAGCCACACTCGGGGGACTGAAGCTTTCTTT. Amino acids: CASHTRGTEAFF.